These T cell receptor beta chains were read from a single sample in a study of blood T cell repertoires in COVID-19. Assay: immunoSEQ multiplex PCR; the TCRdb copy retains only in-frame clones and omits some. In the table there are 250,000 to 300,000 clones, approximately 86% of which are singletons. The sequencing input was peripheral blood. The receptors derive from a woman in her twenties or thirties with acute or convalescent COVID-19. Each CDR3 is given with its conserved first and last residue. D genes are given only for firm matches. Where a row states a size, it is once, few, many or the class of an expanded clone; other rows omit it.

CDR3aa: CASSLVLAGGPETQYF
CDR3nt: TGTGCCAGCAGCTTAGTCCTAGCGGGAGGGCCTGAGACCCAGTACTTC
j_gene: TRBJ2-5
abundance: -
v_gene: TRBV11-3
d_gene: TRBD2

CDR3aa: CASSFGLAPSVTYNEQFF
CDR3nt: TGCGCCAGCAGCTTCGGACTGGCCCCTAGCGTCACCTACAATGAGCAGTTCTTC
j_gene: TRBJ2-1
abundance: -
v_gene: TRBV5-1
d_gene: -

CDR3aa: CASSLGGEQPQHF
CDR3nt: TGTGCCAGCAGTTTAGGGGGCGAACAGCCCCAGCATTTT
j_gene: TRBJ1-5
abundance: -
v_gene: TRBV27
d_gene: -

CDR3aa: CASSAGQGRNYGYTF
CDR3nt: TGTGCCAGCAGCGCCGGACAGGGGCGTAACTATGGCTACACCTTC
j_gene: TRBJ1-2
abundance: -
v_gene: TRBV9
d_gene: TRBD1

CDR3aa: CASSPLAEFYNEQFF
CDR3nt: TGCGCCAGCAGCCCACTAGCGGAGTTCTACAATGAGCAGTTCTTC
j_gene: TRBJ2-1
abundance: -
v_gene: TRBV5-1
d_gene: TRBD2

CDR3aa: CASSVGVGSSYNEQFF
CDR3nt: TGTGCCAGCAGCGTAGGGGTGGGGAGCTCCTACAATGAGCAGTTCTTC
j_gene: TRBJ2-1
abundance: -
v_gene: TRBV9
d_gene: -

CDR3aa: CASKLSGLAGRQFF
CDR3nt: TGTGCCAGCAAACTTTCGGGACTAGCGGGAAGGCAGTTCTTC
j_gene: TRBJ2-1
abundance: -
v_gene: TRBV6-5
d_gene: TRBD2

CDR3aa: CATSDWQAGELFF
CDR3nt: TGTGCCACCAGTGATTGGCAGGCCGGGGAGCTGTTTTTT
j_gene: TRBJ2-2
abundance: -
v_gene: TRBV24-1
d_gene: -

CDR3aa: CASSKTGAPYF
CDR3nt: TGTGCCAGCAGTAAGACAGGGGCGCCGTACTTC
j_gene: TRBJ2-7
abundance: -
v_gene: TRBV25-1
d_gene: TRBD1

CDR3aa: CATSREAFHNQPQHF
CDR3nt: TGTGCCACCAGCAGAGAGGCTTTCCACAATCAGCCCCAGCATTTT
j_gene: TRBJ1-5
abundance: many
v_gene: TRBV15
d_gene: -

CDR3aa: CASSTPGTSPYEQYF
CDR3nt: TGTGCCAGTAGTACGCCGGGGACTAGTCCCTACGAGCAGTACTTC
j_gene: TRBJ2-7
abundance: -
v_gene: TRBV19
d_gene: TRBD2

CDR3aa: CASSLNQASGELFF
CDR3nt: TGTGCCAGCAGCTTAAACCAGGCGTCCGGGGAGCTGTTTTTT
j_gene: TRBJ2-2
abundance: once
v_gene: TRBV11-2
d_gene: -

CDR3aa: CASSYLLRGNTEAFF
CDR3nt: TGTGCCAGCAGTTACCTGCTTAGGGGGAACACTGAAGCTTTCTTT
j_gene: TRBJ1-1
abundance: -
v_gene: TRBV6-2/TRBV6-3
d_gene: -

CDR3aa: CASSFGTLSGNTIYF
CDR3nt: TGTGCCAGCAGCTTCGGGACTCTCTCTGGAAACACCATATATTTT
j_gene: TRBJ1-3
abundance: -
v_gene: TRBV13
d_gene: -

CDR3aa: CAWIGDGYEQYF
CDR3nt: TGTGCCTGGATAGGAGATGGCTACGAGCAGTACTTC
j_gene: TRBJ2-7
abundance: few
v_gene: TRBV30
d_gene: -

CDR3aa: CASSQDGPGQVNTEAFF
CDR3nt: TGTGCCAGCAGCCAAGATGGACCGGGACAGGTGAACACTGAAGCTTTCTTT
j_gene: TRBJ1-1
abundance: once
v_gene: TRBV3-1/TRBV3-2
d_gene: TRBD1

CDR3aa: CASSLQGIMLAQFF
CDR3nt: TGTGCCAGCAGTTTACAGGGTATTATGTTGGCGCAGTTCTTC
j_gene: TRBJ2-1
abundance: -
v_gene: TRBV27
d_gene: -

CDR3aa: CATAGTGNTGELFF
CDR3nt: TGTGCCACCGCCGGGACAGGGAACACCGGGGAGCTGTTTTTT
j_gene: TRBJ2-2
abundance: -
v_gene: TRBV6-5
d_gene: TRBD1

CDR3aa: CASSILAGIYNEQFF
CDR3nt: TGTGCCAGCAGCATTCTAGCGGGAATCTACAATGAGCAGTTCTTC
j_gene: TRBJ2-1
abundance: -
v_gene: TRBV7-2
d_gene: TRBD2

CDR3aa: CASREADSYNEQFF
CDR3nt: TGTGCCAGTAGAGAAGCGGACTCCTACAATGAGCAGTTCTTC
j_gene: TRBJ2-1
abundance: -
v_gene: TRBV19
d_gene: -

CDR3aa: CASSIGLAGVWRIEQYF
CDR3nt: TGTGCCAGTAGTATCGGCCTAGCGGGAGTATGGCGGATCGAGCAGTACTTC
j_gene: TRBJ2-7
abundance: -
v_gene: TRBV19
d_gene: TRBD2

CDR3aa: CASSPRGEPQHF
CDR3nt: TGTGCCAGCTCACCACGGGGGGAGCCCCAGCATTTT
j_gene: TRBJ1-5
abundance: -
v_gene: TRBV18
d_gene: -

CDR3aa: CASSLWTGRSYGYTF
CDR3nt: TGTGCCAGCAGCCTATGGACAGGGAGGAGCTATGGCTACACCTTC
j_gene: TRBJ1-2
abundance: -
v_gene: TRBV5-6
d_gene: TRBD1

CDR3aa: CDPLAGLYNEQFF
CDR3nt: TGTGACCCACTAGCGGGTCTTTACAATGAGCAGTTCTTC
j_gene: TRBJ2-1
abundance: -
v_gene: TRBV6-5
d_gene: TRBD2

CDR3aa: CASSLGQSNTEAFF
CDR3nt: TGTGCCAGCAGCCTAGGACAGTCAAACACTGAAGCTTTCTTT
j_gene: TRBJ1-1
abundance: -
v_gene: TRBV11-3
d_gene: -

CDR3aa: CAKRVQLGCLTFF
CDR3nt: TGTGCCAAGAGGGTCCAATTGGGCTGCTTAACTTTCTTT
j_gene: TRBJ1-1
abundance: -
v_gene: TRBV7-7
d_gene: -

CDR3aa: CASSLGTGTNNEQFF
CDR3nt: TGTGCCAGCAGCTTAGGGACAGGGACGAACAATGAGCAGTTCTTC
j_gene: TRBJ2-1
abundance: -
v_gene: TRBV7-9
d_gene: TRBD1

CDR3aa: CASSYEDRVGEKLFF
CDR3nt: TGTGCCAGCAGTTACGAAGACAGGGTAGGGGAAAAACTGTTTTTT
j_gene: TRBJ1-4
abundance: -
v_gene: TRBV6-2/TRBV6-3
d_gene: TRBD1

CDR3aa: CASSQESRLAGTEETQYF
CDR3nt: TGTGCCAGCAGCCAAGAGTCGAGACTAGCGGGAACCGAAGAGACCCAGTACTTC
j_gene: TRBJ2-5
abundance: -
v_gene: TRBV3-1/TRBV3-2
d_gene: TRBD2

CDR3aa: CASSQDAIGGAMTEAFF
CDR3nt: TGCGCCAGCAGCCAAGACGCGATCGGGGGGGCAATGACTGAAGCTTTCTTT
j_gene: TRBJ1-1
abundance: -
v_gene: TRBV4-3
d_gene: -

CDR3aa: CASSIEGFQGADSGANVLTF
CDR3nt: TGTGCCAGTAGTATAGAAGGCTTCCAGGGGGCGGACTCTGGGGCCAACGTCCTGACTTTC
j_gene: TRBJ2-6
abundance: -
v_gene: TRBV19
d_gene: TRBD1

CDR3aa: CASRRRGSATNEKLFF
CDR3nt: TGTGCCAGCAGGAGAAGAGGGTCTGCAACTAATGAAAAACTGTTTTTT
j_gene: TRBJ1-4
abundance: -
v_gene: TRBV2
d_gene: -

CDR3aa: CASSFTGQGDIYGYTF
CDR3nt: TGTGCCAGCAGCTTCACCGGACAGGGGGATATCTATGGCTACACCTTC
j_gene: TRBJ1-2
abundance: -
v_gene: TRBV7-9
d_gene: TRBD1

CDR3aa: CASSLSQRGGTRETQYF
CDR3nt: TGTGCCAGCAGCTTATCTCAAAGGGGCGGTACACGGGAGACCCAGTACTTC
j_gene: TRBJ2-5
abundance: -
v_gene: TRBV11-2
d_gene: -

CDR3aa: CASSGQGQYNEKLFF
CDR3nt: TGTGCCAGCAGCGGACAGGGGCAATATAATGAAAAACTGTTTTTT
j_gene: TRBJ1-4
abundance: -
v_gene: TRBV9
d_gene: TRBD1

CDR3aa: CASSSGLAGPHEQFF
CDR3nt: TGTGCCAGCAGCTCGGGACTAGCGGGACCCCATGAGCAGTTCTTC
j_gene: TRBJ2-1
abundance: -
v_gene: TRBV11-2
d_gene: TRBD2

CDR3aa: CASTWTVSYNEQFF
CDR3nt: TGCGCCAGCACTTGGACAGTTTCCTACAATGAGCAGTTCTTC
j_gene: TRBJ2-1
abundance: -
v_gene: TRBV5-1
d_gene: -

CDR3aa: CASSRTGSEQYF
CDR3nt: TGTGCCAGCAGCCGGACAGGTTCCGAGCAGTACTTC
j_gene: TRBJ2-7
abundance: -
v_gene: TRBV7-6
d_gene: TRBD1

CDR3aa: CASRRLAGEGYEQYF
CDR3nt: TGCGCCAGCAGGCGACTAGCGGGAGAGGGCTACGAGCAGTACTTC
j_gene: TRBJ2-7
abundance: -
v_gene: TRBV5-1
d_gene: TRBD2

CDR3aa: CASSSDRVNEKLFF
CDR3nt: TGTGCCAGCAGCTCGGACAGGGTTAATGAAAAACTGTTTTTT
j_gene: TRBJ1-4
abundance: -
v_gene: TRBV13
d_gene: TRBD1

CDR3aa: CASSYAGGIYGYTF
CDR3nt: TGTGCCAGCAGTTATGCAGGCGGGATTTACGGCTACACCTTC
j_gene: TRBJ1-2
abundance: -
v_gene: TRBV6-2/TRBV6-3
d_gene: -

CDR3aa: CASSTGQDTEAFF
CDR3nt: TGTGCCAGCAGCACTGGACAGGACACTGAAGCTTTCTTT
j_gene: TRBJ1-1
abundance: once
v_gene: TRBV11-3
d_gene: TRBD1

CDR3aa: CSASGASREYEQYF
CDR3nt: TGCAGTGCTAGTGGCGCTAGCCGGGAATACGAGCAGTACTTC
j_gene: TRBJ2-7
abundance: -
v_gene: TRBV20-1
d_gene: -

CDR3aa: CASSPPRGDRFSGGYTF
CDR3nt: TGTGCCAGCTCACCTCCGCGGGGGGACCGATTTTCGGGTGGCTACACCTTC
j_gene: TRBJ1-2
abundance: -
v_gene: TRBV18
d_gene: -

CDR3aa: CASSPPGSEETQYF
CDR3nt: TGTGCCAGCAGCCCGCCAGGGTCCGAAGAGACCCAGTACTTC
j_gene: TRBJ2-5
abundance: -
v_gene: TRBV3-1/TRBV3-2
d_gene: -

CDR3aa: CASSLGTGELFF
CDR3nt: TGTGCCAGCAGCCTCGGGACCGGGGAGCTGTTTTTT
j_gene: TRBJ2-2
abundance: once
v_gene: TRBV7-9
d_gene: -